One sample yielded the 20 T cell receptor beta chains listed below, sequenced in a study of breast tumors, draining lymph nodes, adjacent tissues. Axillary draining lymph nodes of breast cancer patients supplied the node samples. TCRdb analysed the multiplex PCR reads with MiXCR anew, one entry per CDR3 protein. The table includes around 230,000 distinct CDR3 sequences, about 34% detected once. Sequenced: axillary lymph node tissue. Every receptor here comes from a female donor with breast cancer. Some clones in this sample may be carry-over from other donors' samples.

The sample holds many counts of this clonotype. V and J are TRBV5-4 and TRBJ2-3; 14 bases line up with TRBD2. The CDR3 length is 16 residues. V was clipped by 9 bases and J by 6 bases; unmatched bases: 12. The germline V gene encodes CDR1 SGHNT and CDR2 YYREEE (reference sequence). CDR3 sequence reads: CATQGGLAGVGDTQYF. CDR3 DNA sequence: TGTGCCACCCAGGGGGGACTAGCGGGAGTCGGGGATACGCAGTATTTT.

In its sample, this clonotype was seen many times. This sequence joins TRBV7-6 and TRBJ2-1; 8 bases agree with TRBD1. Germline trimming cut 5 bases from V and 7 bases from J; bases unmatched to any gene: 13. CDR1 SGHVS and CDR2 FNYEAQ come from the germline V gene. The CDR3 consists of 16 residues. Written as DNA, the CDR3 is TGTGCCAGCAGCGGGTCGACAGGGGTGTTGGGTAATGAGCAGTTCTTC. Amino acid sequence: CASSGSTGVLGNEQFF. Full variable domain (outside the CDR3, taken from reference TRBV7-6 and TRBJ2-1): GAGVSQSPRYKVTKRGQDVALRCDPISGHVSLYWYRQALGQGPEFLTYFNYEAQQDKSGLPNDRFSAERPEGSISTLTIQRTEQRDSAMYRCASSGSTGVLGNEQFFGPGTRLTVL.

CDR3 residues: CASSRGGVYEQYF. Written as DNA, the CDR3 is TGTGCCAGCAGCCGGGGGGGAGTGTACGAGCAGTACTTC. The chain joins TRBV2 to TRBJ2-7; 8 bases match TRBD2. J lost 4 bases, V lost 6 bases, and 5 bases had no gene match. Germline V gene sequence: CDR1 SNHLY, CDR2 FYNNEI. The CDR3 extends over 13 amino acids.

This clonotype showed up many times. In DNA form, the CDR3 reads TGTGCCAGCAGTTCAGGGGGAATGAGCTCCTATAATTCACCCCTCCACTTT. Amino acid sequence: CASSSGGMSSYNSPLHF. The chain recombines TRBV12-3 or TRBV12-4 with TRBJ1-6, with 7 bases that match TRBD1. This CDR3 has 17 residues. V lost 4 bases, J lost 0 bases, and 6 bases stayed unmatched.

This clonotype was found many times. The chain combines TRBV19 with TRBJ1-5; no definite D call. The CDR3 is 14 residues long. The V gene lost 5 bases and the J gene lost 0 bases, with 8 bases spanning the gap. Germline V gene lookup returns CDR1 LNHDA and CDR2 SQIVND (reference sequence). This CDR3 is CASSWAVSNQPQHF. CDR3 coding DNA: TGTGCCAGTAGTTGGGCGGTTAGCAATCAGCCCCAGCATTTT.

This clonotype showed up many times. The V gene is TRBV2, the J gene TRBJ1-4, with 9 bases fitting TRBD1. The CDR3 is made up of 15 amino acids. CDR1 and CDR2 from the germline V gene are SNHLY and FYNNEI. V lost 4 bases, J lost 8 bases, and 8 bases stayed unmatched. CDR3 sequence (DNA): TGTGCCAGCAGTGGGTCCGGGACAGGGTTCGAAAAACTGTTTTTT. It encodes CASSGSGTGFEKLFF. Filled out from reference TRBV2 and TRBJ1-4, the complete variable domain reads EPEVTQTPSHQVTQMGQEVILRCVPISNHLYFYWYRQILGQKVEFLVSFYNNEISEKSEIFDDQFSVERPDGSNFTLKIRSTKLEDSAMYFCASSGSGTGFEKLFFGSGTQLSVL.

The chain recombines TRBV29-1 with TRBJ2-5, with 15 bases aligning to TRBD2. This CDR3 has 15 residues. Germline assignment: CDR1 SQVTM and CDR2 ANQGSEA. V trimming: 6 bases; J trimming: 4 bases; junction bases outside the gene matches: 6. CDR3 loop: CSVGLAGGPGETQYF. The CDR3 nucleotides read TGCAGCGTCGGACTAGCGGGAGGGCCCGGAGAGACCCAGTACTTC.

This clonotype was seen ten or more times. The chain combines TRBV11-3 with TRBJ2-4; D possibly corresponds to TRBD1 (6 bases). The CDR3 consists of 14 residues. V lost 0 bases and J 8 bases, leaving 11 bases between the germline ends. Looked up from germline, CDR1 is SGHNT and CDR2 is YENEEA. CDR3: CASSLEQGGYIQYF. CDR3 DNA: TGTGCCAGCAGCTTAGAACAGGGCGGTTACATTCAGTACTTC.

This clonotype has a count of ten or more. This chain links TRBV7-2 with TRBJ1-4, with D uncertain. The CDR3 is 15 amino acids. V dropped 4 bases and J dropped 8 bases, with 17 bases sitting between them. Germline V gene sequence: CDR1 SGHTA, CDR2 FQGNSA. The CDR3 loop reads CASSSRTELGEKLFF. The DNA for the CDR3 is TGTGCCAGCAGCTCCCGGACGGAACTAGGCGAAAAACTGTTTTTT.

Ten or more counts support this clonotype. The chain carries TRBV2 and TRBJ1-5; D might be TRBD1 (5 bases). V dropped 3 bases and J dropped 3 bases, with 9 bases sitting between them. Germline loops: CDR1 SNHLY, CDR2 FYNNEI. The CDR3 extends over 14 amino acids. In nucleotides, the CDR3 is TGTGCCAGCAGTGAGTGGGGGAACAATCAGCCCCAGCATTTT. Translated, it gives CASSEWGNNQPQHF. Based on the CDR3 plus reference TRBV2 and TRBJ1-5, the full variable domain is EPEVTQTPSHQVTQMGQEVILRCVPISNHLYFYWYRQILGQKVEFLVSFYNNEISEKSEIFDDQFSVERPDGSNFTLKIRSTKLEDSAMYFCASSEWGNNQPQHFGDGTRLSIL.

In its sample, this clonotype was seen a few times. A much larger clone differs by one base, so this may be a read error. V gene TRBV28 combines with J gene TRBJ1-6, with a possible D match to TRBD1 (5 bases). The CDR3 sequence is 14 residues long. V lost 5 bases, J lost 10 bases, and 15 bases lay in between. CDR1 is MDHEN and CDR2 is SYDVKM in the germline V gene. CDR3 sequence: CASSLGIGGSPLHF. CDR3 in DNA: TGTGCCAGCAGTCTGGGGATCGGGGGGTCACCCCTCCACTTT.

This clonotype was seen repeatedly, ten times or more. This rearrangement joins TRBV6-1 to TRBJ2-3; tentative D call: TRBD1 (5 bases). The CDR3 length is 14 residues. From germline, CDR1 is MNHNS and CDR2 SASEGT. V was clipped by 3 bases and J by 2 bases, with 9 bases between them. The CDR3 bases are TGTGCCAGCAGTGATGGACAAATCACAGATACGCAGTATTTT. It is translated as CASSDGQITDTQYF.

Ten or more counts support this clonotype. This chain links TRBV15 with TRBJ2-5; D remains ambiguous. Trimming took 0 bases from V and 1 from J, leaving 9 bases between them. CDR1 is LNHNV and CDR2 is YYDKDF in the germline V gene (reference sequence). The length of the CDR3 is 15 residues. CDR3 coding DNA: TGTGCCACCAGCAGAGATATGGTAGGCCAAGAGACCCAGTACTTC. Its protein is CATSRDMVGQETQYF.

The table lists this clonotype with many counts. The chain carries TRBV28 and TRBJ1-5; D gene uncertain. The CDR3 runs to 13 residues. The V gene's germline CDR1 is MDHEN and CDR2 SYDVKM. The V end lost 3 bases, the J end lost 3 bases, and 6 bases lay between the germline ends. This CDR3 is CASSFRYNQPQHF. The CDR3 DNA is TGTGCCAGCAGTTTCCGTTACAATCAGCCCCAGCATTTT.

This clonotype was counted ten times or more. The chain has TRBV5-1 and TRBJ1-2; a weak D match, TRBD1 (5 bases). The V gene's germline CDR1 is SGHRS and CDR2 YFSETQ. The germline V and J ends were trimmed by 6 bases and 7 bases, with 16 bases remaining between them. The CDR3 is made up of 13 amino acids. CDR3 sequence: CASTAGGVGGYTF. The CDR3 DNA follows: TGCGCCAGCACCGCTGGGGGGGTAGGTGGCTACACCTTC.

The chain employs TRBV7-9 and TRBJ2-3; 9 positions match TRBD1. This CDR3 contains 20 residues. J was trimmed by 4 bases and V by 2 bases; bases with no gene match: 19. Germline V CDR1 and CDR2: SEHNR, FQNEAQ (reference sequence). The CDR3 DNA reads as TGTGCCAGCAGCTTACGGACAGGGGACTTTTCCCTTTACGGCGCAGATACGCAGTATTTT. Translated, it gives CASSLRTGDFSLYGADTQYF.

There are many counts of this clonotype. The genes are TRBV6-2 or TRBV6-3 and TRBJ2-5; 7 positions match TRBD2. V shed 6 bases, J shed 4 bases, and the junction held 5 bases outside the gene matches. CDR3 size: 13 residues. Germline CDR1 and CDR2: MNHEY and SVGEGT. CDR3 residues: CASSRDYRETQYF. The CDR3 bases are TGTGCCAGCAGCCGGGACTATAGAGAGACCCAGTACTTC.

This clonotype was counted a single time. Because the CDR3 is missing its conserved closing phenylalanine or tryptophan, this is likely a read error. The chain joins TRBV7-9 to TRBJ1-5; D perhaps matches TRBD1 (6 bases). Germline assignment: CDR1 SEHNR and CDR2 FQNEAQ (reference sequence). Trimming took 3 bases from V and 4 from J, leaving 13 bases between them. The CDR3 runs to 15 residues. CDR3 DNA: TGTGCCAGCAGCTTCCCAACAGGGCAGAATCAGCCCCAGCATCTT. This sequence encodes CASSFPTGQNQPQHL.

This clonotype turned up a few times. This may arise from a read error, as a much more abundant clone is one base away. V is TRBV11-2 and J is TRBJ2-1; D call uncertain. Germline CDR1 reads SGHAT; CDR2 reads FQNNGV. V lost 5 bases to trimming and J lost 6 bases, with 14 bases between them. The CDR3 runs to 14 residues. The CDR3 sequence: CASSGLANGNEQFF. Written as DNA, the CDR3 is TGTGCCAGCAGCGGGCTCGCGAACGGCAATGAGCAGTTCTTC.

Note on this clonotype: A much larger clone is a single base away; this may be a read error. This chain joins TRBV5-8 and TRBJ2-7; D may be TRBD2 (6 bases). The CDR3 is made up of 15 amino acids. CDR1 is SGHTS, CDR2 YDEGEE, per germline. The ends were cut back, 5 bases at V and 1 base at J, with 16 bases in the middle. CDR3 DNA: TGTGCCAGCAGTCCCTGGACTACCGGTTCCTACGAGCAGTACTTC. This sequence encodes CASSPWTTGSYEQYF.